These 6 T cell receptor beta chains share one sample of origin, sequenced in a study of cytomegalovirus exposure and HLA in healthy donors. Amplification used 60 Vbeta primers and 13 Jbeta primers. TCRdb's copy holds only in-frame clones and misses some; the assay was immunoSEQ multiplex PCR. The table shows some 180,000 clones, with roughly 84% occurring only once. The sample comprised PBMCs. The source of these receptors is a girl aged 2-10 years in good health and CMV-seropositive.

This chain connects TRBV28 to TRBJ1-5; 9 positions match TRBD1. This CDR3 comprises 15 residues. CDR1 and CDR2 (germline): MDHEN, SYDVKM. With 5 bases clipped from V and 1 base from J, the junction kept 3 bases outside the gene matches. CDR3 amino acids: CASSEGQGSNQPQHF. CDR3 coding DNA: TGTGCCAGCAGTGAGGGACAGGGCAGCAATCAGCCCCAGCATTTT.

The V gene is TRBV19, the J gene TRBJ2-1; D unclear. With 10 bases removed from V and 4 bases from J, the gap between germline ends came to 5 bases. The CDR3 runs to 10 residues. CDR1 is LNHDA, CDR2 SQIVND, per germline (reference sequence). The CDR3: CATGYNEQFF. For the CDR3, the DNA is TGTGCCACCGGTTACAATGAGCAGTTCTTC. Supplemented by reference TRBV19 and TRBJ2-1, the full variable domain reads DGGITQSPKYLFRKEGQNVTLSCEQNLNHDAMYWYRQDPGQGLRLIYYSQIVNDFQKGDIAEGYSVSREKKESFPLTVTSAQKNPTAFYLCATGYNEQFFGPGTRLTVL.

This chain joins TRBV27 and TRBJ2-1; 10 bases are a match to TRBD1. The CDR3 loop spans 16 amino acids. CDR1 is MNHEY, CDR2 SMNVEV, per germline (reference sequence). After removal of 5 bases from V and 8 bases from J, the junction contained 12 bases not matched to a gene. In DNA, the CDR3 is TGTGCCAGCAGTAGGCCCGGGACAGGGGTGAGCGATGAGCAGTTCTTC. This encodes CASSRPGTGVSDEQFF.

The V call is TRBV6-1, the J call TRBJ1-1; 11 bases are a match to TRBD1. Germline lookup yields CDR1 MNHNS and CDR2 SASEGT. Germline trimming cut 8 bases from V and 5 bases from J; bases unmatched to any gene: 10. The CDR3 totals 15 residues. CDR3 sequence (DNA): TGTGCCAGCGTGAGTGCGGACAGGGGGCTTACTGAAGCTTTCTTT. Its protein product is CASVSADRGLTEAFF.

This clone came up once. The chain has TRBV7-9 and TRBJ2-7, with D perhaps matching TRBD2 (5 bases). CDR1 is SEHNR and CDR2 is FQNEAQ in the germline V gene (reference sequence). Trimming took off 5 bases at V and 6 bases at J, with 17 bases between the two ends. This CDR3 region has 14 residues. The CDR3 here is CASSRAREPLEQYF. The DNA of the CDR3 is TGTGCCAGCAGCCGGGCCCGGGAACCTCTCGAGCAGTACTTC.

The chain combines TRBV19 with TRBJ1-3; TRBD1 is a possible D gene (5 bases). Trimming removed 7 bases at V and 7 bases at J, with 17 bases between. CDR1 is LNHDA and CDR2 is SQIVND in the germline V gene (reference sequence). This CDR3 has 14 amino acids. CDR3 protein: CASTGTAWGNTIYF. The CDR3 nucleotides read TGTGCCAGTACCGGGACTGCCTGGGGGAACACCATATATTTT.